This T cell receptor (beta chain) is drawn from a study of blood T cell repertoires in COVID-19. Study background: Material from acute and convalescent COVID-19 was sourced from the United States, Italy and Spain. T cells, B-cell-depleted T cells, or PBMCs provided the cDNA or gDNA that served as material.

The data were produced by immunoSEQ multiplex PCR, yet TCRdb's version contains in-frame clones alone and is incomplete. The table shows about 280,000 clones, with roughly 90% occurring only once. The CDR3 extends over 19 amino acids. The V gene end was trimmed by 5 bases and the J gene end by 4 bases; junction bases not matched to a gene: 19. Germline loops: CDR1 SGHDT, CDR2 YYEEEE. The source material was peripheral blood. The TCR originated in a man aged 50-59 years with acute or convalescent COVID-19. The rearrangement uses TRBV5-6 and TRBJ1-5; 9 nucleotides align to TRBD1. The CDR3 DNA reads TGTGCCAGCAGGATCCGGGACAGGGAGATATATAGAAGTAATCAGCCCCAGCATTTT. This translates into CASRIRDREIYRSNQPQHF.